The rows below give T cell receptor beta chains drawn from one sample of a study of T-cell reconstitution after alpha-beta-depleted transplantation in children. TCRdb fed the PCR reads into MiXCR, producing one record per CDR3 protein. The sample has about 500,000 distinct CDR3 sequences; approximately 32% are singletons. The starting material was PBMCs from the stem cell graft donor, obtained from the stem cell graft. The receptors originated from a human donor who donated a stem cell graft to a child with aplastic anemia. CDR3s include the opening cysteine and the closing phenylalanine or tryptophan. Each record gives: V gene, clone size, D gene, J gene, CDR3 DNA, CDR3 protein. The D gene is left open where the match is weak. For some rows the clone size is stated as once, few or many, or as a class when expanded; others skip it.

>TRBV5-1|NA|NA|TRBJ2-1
TGCGCCAGCACTGGTAGTGGCGCTGAGCAGTTCTTC
CASTGSGAEQFF
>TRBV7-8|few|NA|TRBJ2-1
TGTGCCAGCAGCTTACCAGGGACTTCTGGAGGTGAGCAGTTCTTC
CASSLPGTSGGEQFF
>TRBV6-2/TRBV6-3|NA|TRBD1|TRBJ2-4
TGTGCCAGCAACGGACAGGGGGCCAACATTCAGTACTTC
CASNGQGANIQYF
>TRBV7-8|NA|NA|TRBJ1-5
TGTGCCAGCAGCTGGGCGGAAGGAGACAATCAGCCCCAGCATTTT
CASSWAEGDNQPQHF
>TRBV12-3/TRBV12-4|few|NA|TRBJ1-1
TGTGCCAGCAGTTATACAGTAAGGAACACTGAAGCTTTCTTT
CASSYTVRNTEAFF
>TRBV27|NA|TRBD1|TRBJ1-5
TGTGCCAGCAATGTCACAGGGGGTGACAATCAGCCCCAGCATTTT
CASNVTGGDNQPQHF
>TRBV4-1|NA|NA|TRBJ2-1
TGCGCCAGCAGCCAACCCTCGGCCTACAATGAGCAGTTCTTC
CASSQPSAYNEQFF
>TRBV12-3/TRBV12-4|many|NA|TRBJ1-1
TGTGCCAGCAGTTTAGGACAGAAGAACACTGAAGCTTTCTTT
CASSLGQKNTEAFF
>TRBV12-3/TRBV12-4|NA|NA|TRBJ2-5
TGTGCCAGCAGTTTTATGGGGGACCCAGAGACCCAGTACTTC
CASSFMGDPETQYF
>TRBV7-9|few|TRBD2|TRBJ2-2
TGTGCCAGCAGCTTCCAACTAGCGGGAGATGTCACCGGGGAGCTGTTTTTT
CASSFQLAGDVTGELFF
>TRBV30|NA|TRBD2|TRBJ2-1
TGTGCCCGATCCGGGACTAGCGGGACCGGATACAATGAGCAGTTCTTC
CARSGTSGTGYNEQFF
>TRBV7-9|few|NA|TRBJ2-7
TGTGCCAGCAGCTTAGTCGGGACCCCGAAGGTCTACGAGCAGTACTTC
CASSLVGTPKVYEQYF
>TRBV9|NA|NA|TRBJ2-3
TGTGCCAGCAGCGTAAGACAGAAAAGCACAGATACGCAGTATTTT
CASSVRQKSTDTQYF
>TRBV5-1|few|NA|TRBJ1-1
TGCGCCAGCAGCGGAACAGGGTTCGAAGCTTTCTTT
CASSGTGFEAFF